This T cell receptor (beta chain) emerged from a study of blood T cell repertoires in COVID-19. Per the original methods: Researchers report that nucleated cell counts were estimated from reference gene primer amplification. Using immunoSEQ multiplex PCR, the repertoire was profiled, and TCRdb retains in-frame clones only, with some absent. The V and J calls and clone size are taken from that table; D and trimming were inferred from the DNA. The repertoire has about 140,000 clones, about 79% of them found once; the top ten carry 2.5% to 3%. Cohort 3 donors counted as recovered after two negative PCRs, clearance, or resolved symptoms. The sequence derives from a woman between 50 and 59 years old who had recovered from COVID-19. The sample comprised PBMCs or T cells enriched from blood (not recorded which).

CDR3 in DNA: TGCGCCAGCAGCTCGAGGGGGGGACTAGCGGGAGCGCTCACCGGGGAGCTGTTTTTT. It yields the protein CASSSRGGLAGALTGELFF. This chain uses TRBV5-1 with TRBJ2-2; TRBD2 agrees at 14 bases. Germline V gene sequence: CDR1 SGHRS, CDR2 YFSETQ. The CDR3 is 19 residues long. J gave up 4 bases and V 3 bases, and 11 bases lay outside the gene matches.